The 25 T cell receptor beta chains below come from one sample, sequenced in a study of vaccination and CD4 T cells after COVID-19. Oncomine TCR Beta short-read sequencing was applied to DNA from cultured CD4+ T cells. TCRdb reprocessed the PCR reads with MiXCR, giving one entry per CDR3 protein. The data hold about 15,000 distinct CDR3 sequences, with roughly 50% observed a single time. Their specific antigens are unknown. Treatment: approximately 10-day PBMC culture with coronavirus spike peptide pools or control peptides (ViraFEST assay). Sequenced: CD4+ T cells from blood, cultured in vitro. The receptors originated from a human donor who had recovered from COVID-19.

This clonotype was detected only a few times. J is TRBJ2-3 and V is TRBV20-1; D is unresolved. This CDR3 spans 11 amino acids. Germline lookup yields CDR1 DFQATT and CDR2 SNEGSKA (reference sequence). The CDR3, as DNA: TGCAGCCAACGTGCCGGGGATACGCAGTATTTT. Translating gives CSQRAGDTQYF.

The V call is TRBV7-3, the J call TRBJ2-7, with D perhaps matching TRBD1 (5 bases). Trimming stripped 0 bases from V and 5 bases from J, with 8 bases between. The CDR3 has 13 residues. From germline, CDR1 is SGHTA and CDR2 FQGTGA. CDR3 coding DNA: TGTGCCAGCAGCTTAACTAGGGGCCACGAGCAGTACTTC. It specifies CASSLTRGHEQYF.

The V gene is TRBV19, the J gene TRBJ2-3; D gene uncertain. V was pared by 5 bases and J by 0 bases, with 12 bases between. The CDR3 is 15 amino acids. CDR1 is LNHDA and CDR2 is SQIVND in the germline V gene (reference sequence). CDR3 sequence reads: CASSLGFTSTDTQYF. DNA for the CDR3: TGTGCCAGTAGTCTCGGGTTCACGAGCACAGATACGCAGTATTTT.

The chain links TRBV7-9 to TRBJ2-7; 7 bases map to TRBD1. The CDR3 runs 14 residues. V shed 7 bases and J 4 bases; nucleotides not matched to a gene: 10. Germline V gene data show CDR1 as SEHNR and CDR2 as FQNEAQ (reference sequence). CDR3 amino acids: CASNNRTGQYEQYF. As DNA, the CDR3 is TGTGCCAGCAACAACCGGACAGGACAGTACGAGCAGTACTTC.

V gene TRBV6-2 or TRBV6-3 combines with J gene TRBJ2-1; 10 bases match TRBD2. The CDR3 extends over 15 amino acids. J lost 8 bases, V lost 7 bases, and 11 bases had no gene match. Germline CDR1 reads MNHEY; CDR2 reads SVGEGT. The DNA of the CDR3 is TGTGCCAGCATCTCAAGGACTAGCGGTCGCGATGAGCAGTTCTTC. Amino acid sequence: CASISRTSGRDEQFF.

The chain uses TRBV20-1 and TRBJ2-3; D gene uncertain. Looked up from germline, CDR1 is DFQATT and CDR2 is SNEGSKA (reference sequence). Trimming took off 6 bases at V and 2 bases at J, with 12 bases between the two ends. The CDR3 is made up of 13 amino acids. The CDR3 DNA follows: TGCAGTGCCAGCGATACTGTCACAGATACGCAGTATTTT. Its translation is CSASDTVTDTQYF.

The chain has TRBV10-3 and TRBJ2-5; 7 bases match TRBD2. The CDR3 totals 12 residues. Germline loops: CDR1 ENHRY, CDR2 SYGVKD. Losses at the gene ends were 8 bases for V and 2 bases for J; bases not matched to a gene: 2. CDR3 region: CAIRGGQETQYF. The CDR3 bases are TGTGCCATCCGGGGAGGGCAAGAGACCCAGTACTTC.

This chain joins TRBV7-9 and TRBJ2-5, with a possible D match to TRBD1 (5 bases). Trimming left V 10 bases short and J 2 bases short, with 11 bases between. CDR1 SEHNR and CDR2 FQNEAQ come from the germline V gene (reference sequence). The CDR3 sequence is 12 residues long. CDR3 in DNA: TGTGCCACAGAGAGGACACAAGAGACCCAGTACTTC. It encodes CATERTQETQYF.

This sequence joins TRBV21-1 and TRBJ1-5; TRBD1, the D gene given by the table, was not confirmed from the DNA. TRBV21-1 is a known pseudogene. The CDR3 extends over 18 amino acids. CDR3 DNA sequence: TGTGCCAGCAGAAAAGATCCGACAGGACGACAGTATCACCAGCCCCAGCATTTT. It specifies CASRKDPTGRQYHQPQHF.

This clonotype turned up a few times. The V call is TRBV5-4, the J call TRBJ2-5, with a weak D call TRBD2 (6 bases). This CDR3 comprises 15 residues. The V end was cut by 1 base, the J end by 5 bases, with 15 bases between. Germline CDR1 reads SGHNT; CDR2 reads YYREEE (reference sequence). CDR3 coding DNA: TGTGCCAGCAGCTTGCCCGGGGGTCATAGGGAGACCCAGTACTTC. Translated, it gives CASSLPGGHRETQYF.

This rearrangement joins TRBV20-1 to TRBJ2-1; no firm D call. The V gene lost 6 bases and the J gene lost 0 bases, with 18 bases spanning the gap. The CDR3 sequence is 16 residues long. Germline loops: CDR1 DFQATT, CDR2 SNEGSKA (reference sequence). Written as DNA, the CDR3 is TGCAGTGCCGTATCGCGGCGGCGGAGCTCCTACAATGAGCAGTTCTTC. Its protein is CSAVSRRRSSYNEQFF.

The chain carries TRBV20-1 and TRBJ2-3; tentative D call: TRBD2 (6 bases). Germline CDR1 is DFQATT and CDR2 is SNEGSKA (reference sequence). V was pared by 6 bases and J by 4 bases, with 11 bases between. This CDR3 comprises 12 residues. CDR3 residues: CSAPGSADTQYF. CDR3 DNA: TGCAGTGCCCCCGGGAGCGCAGATACGCAGTATTTT.

This rearrangement joins TRBV24-1 to TRBJ2-1; the D is unclear. Trimming left V 0 bases short and J 0 bases short, with 8 bases between. The CDR3 contains 16 residues. Germline assignment: CDR1 KGHDR and CDR2 SFDVKD. DNA of the CDR3: TGTGCCACCAGTGATTTGACGGCCAGCTCCTACAATGAGCAGTTCTTC. The encoded protein is CATSDLTASSYNEQFF.

The chain uses TRBV4-2 and TRBJ2-2; 11 bases fit TRBD2. This CDR3 is built from 16 residues. The V gene's germline CDR1 is LGHNA and CDR2 YNFKEQ. The V gene end was trimmed by 1 base and the J gene end by 5 bases; junction bases not matched to a gene: 3. This CDR3 reads CASSQVAGGPTGELFF. The CDR3 DNA reads as TGTGCCAGCAGCCAAGTAGCGGGGGGGCCGACCGGGGAGCTGTTTTTT.

In DNA, the CDR3 is TGTGCCAGTAGTTTAGGGACGTACGGGGGCTACACCTTC. Translation gives CASSLGTYGGYTF. The rearrangement joins TRBV19 to TRBJ1-2; a weak D match, TRBD1 (5 bases). CDR3 length: 13 residues. V was trimmed by 5 bases and J by 8 bases, leaving 15 bases between them. The V gene's germline CDR1 is LNHDA and CDR2 SQIVND (reference sequence). The whole variable domain, remainder taken from reference TRBV19 and TRBJ1-2, is DGGITQSPKYLFRKEGQNVTLSCEQNLNHDAMYWYRQDPGQGLRLIYYSQIVNDFQKGDIAEGYSVSREKKESFPLTVTSAQKNPTAFYLCASSLGTYGGYTFGSGTRLTVV.

The rearrangement joins TRBV19 to TRBJ2-7; weak D call: TRBD1 (7 bases). This CDR3 is built from 14 residues. Germline V CDR1 and CDR2: LNHDA, SQIVND (reference sequence). V was pared by 7 bases and J by 5 bases, with 18 bases between. CDR3 in DNA: TGTGCCAGTATAGGGCGGCAGGGGGGCCACGAGCAGTACTTC. The encoded protein is CASIGRQGGHEQYF.

V usage is TRBV7-2 and J usage is TRBJ2-5, with 8 bases fitting TRBD1. V trimming: 5 bases; J trimming: 7 bases; junction bases outside the gene matches: 6. This CDR3 has 13 residues. CDR1 and CDR2 (germline): SGHTA, FQGNSA. In nucleotides, the CDR3 is TGTGCCAGCAGCCCCTTTGACAGGGGGACCCAGTACTTC. Its translation is CASSPFDRGTQYF.

The chain links TRBV5-4 to TRBJ2-3; a possible D gene is TRBD1 (5 bases). V dropped 4 bases and J dropped 4 bases, with 7 bases sitting between them. CDR3 length: 12 residues. Germline V CDR1 and CDR2: SGHNT, YYREEE (reference sequence). CDR3 DNA: TGTGCCAGCAGCGGGGCAGCAGATACGCAGTATTTT. Protein sequence: CASSGAADTQYF. Full variable domain (outside the CDR3, taken from reference TRBV5-4 and TRBJ2-3): ETGVTQSPTHLIKTRGQQVTLRCSSQSGHNTVSWYQQALGQGPQFIFQYYREEENGRGNFPPRFSGLQFPNYSSELNVNALELDDSALYLCASSGAADTQYFGPGTRLTVL.

This clonotype was picked up a small number of times. The chain links TRBV11-3 to TRBJ1-1; D might be TRBD1 (5 bases). This CDR3 has 13 residues. The germline gives CDR1 SGHNT, CDR2 YENEEA. With 0 bases removed from V and 7 bases from J, the gap between germline ends came to 9 bases. This chain's CDR3 is CASSLDFTGEAFF. The DNA of the CDR3 is TGTGCCAGCAGCTTAGATTTCACAGGTGAAGCTTTCTTT.

The chain uses TRBV20-1 and TRBJ1-1; 8 bases align to TRBD1. Germline trimming cut 5 bases from V and 11 bases from J; bases unmatched to any gene: 13. The CDR3 is 13 amino acids. CDR1 is DFQATT and CDR2 is SNEGSKA in the germline V gene (reference sequence). Here the CDR3 DNA reads TGCAGTGCTGGGGAAGGGACAGGAGAGAATGCTTTCTTT. It translates to CSAGEGTGENAFF.

The V and J genes are TRBV6-2 or TRBV6-3 and TRBJ1-2; TRBD1 matches 8 bases. The V segment lost 6 bases and the J segment 4 bases; nucleotides outside the gene matches: 1. CDR3 length: 12 amino acids. Looked up from germline, CDR1 is MNHEY and CDR2 is SVGEGT. The CDR3 is CASRTGGYGYTF. CDR3 bases: TGTGCCAGCAGAACAGGGGGCTATGGCTACACCTTC.

The table lists this clonotype with a few counts. The chain carries TRBV20-1 and TRBJ1-2, with TRBD1 matching over 9 bases. The CDR3 totals 15 residues. From germline, CDR1 is DFQATT and CDR2 SNEGSKA (reference sequence). J lost 7 bases, V lost 0 bases, and 9 bases had no gene match. Here the CDR3 DNA reads TGCAGTGCTAGAGACCGTACAGGGGGCCTCAGTGGCTACACCTTC. Protein sequence: CSARDRTGGLSGYTF.

A few counts support this clonotype. The rearrangement links TRBV7-9 to TRBJ2-7; D is perhaps TRBD1 or TRBD2 (5 bases each). The CDR3 loop spans 16 amino acids. V was shortened by 5 bases and J by 2 bases, with 19 bases between the two germline ends. Germline CDR1 and CDR2: SEHNR and FQNEAQ (reference sequence). As DNA, the CDR3 is TGTGCCAGCAGCCGGACCCCCGGGACGGAAACCTACGAGCAGTACTTC. Its protein is CASSRTPGTETYEQYF.

The CDR3 loop reads CSARDPAGIGDYEQYF. As DNA, the CDR3 is TGCAGTGCTAGAGATCCAGCGGGGATTGGGGACTACGAGCAGTACTTC. The V and J genes are TRBV20-1 and TRBJ2-7, with TRBD2 matching over 7 bases. The CDR3 runs 16 residues. V was pared by 0 bases and J by 3 bases, with 11 bases of the junction left unmatched. Germline-derived CDR1 and CDR2 are DFQATT and SNEGSKA (reference sequence).

The count of this clonotype is one. The J gene is TRBJ2-1, the V gene TRBV6-2 or TRBV6-3, with D hard to call. V gave up 8 bases and J gave up 6 bases, with 11 bases separating them. Per germline, CDR1 MNHEY and CDR2 SVGEGT. This CDR3 spans 12 amino acids. Here the CDR3 reads CASAPRRNEQFF. CDR3 in DNA: TGTGCCAGCGCCCCGCGGCGCAATGAGCAGTTCTTC.